This TCR beta chain was profiled in a study of blood T cells in healthy people across ages. Study-level information: Template switching captured about one barcoded beta molecule per two T cells.

The CDR3 contains 18 residues. V gave up 1 base and J gave up 5 bases; unmatched junction bases: 13. In germline, CDR1 is LNHNV, CDR2 YYDKDF (reference sequence). Study outcomes and limitations: TCR beta diversity, measured per million T cells, fell in a roughly linear way with age. There was a strong correlation between TCR beta diversity and naive T cell percentage.

As concerns this clonotype: Its matching antigen is unknown.

Combining a sample-barcoded 5' primer with a J-beta primer mix, a second PCR ran for 7 to 11 cycles. The study obtained at least 3 million CDR3-containing paired-end reads from every sample. TCRdb reanalysed the 5' RACE reads using MiXCR and keeps one entry per CDR3 protein. Of over 1,500,000 distinct CDR3 sequences listed, approximately 40% are singletons. The receptor's source is a human donor in good health. The chain links TRBV15 to TRBJ2-2; TRBD1 matches at 7 bases. Input material: blood. CDR3 sequence reads: CATSRALGQGVWTGELFF. DNA for the CDR3: TGTGCCACCAGCAGAGCACTTGGGCAGGGGGTGTGGACCGGGGAGCTGTTTTTT.